This T cell receptor beta chain was obtained from a study of Tregs in tolerant kidney transplant recipients. Regarding the study as a whole: Few patients were studied, so findings need validation in larger groups. No direct test of biological reproducibility was done here.

Looked up from germline, CDR1 is MNHEY and CDR2 is SVGAGI. The CDR3 runs 15 residues. V gave up 1 base and J gave up 5 bases, with 11 bases separating them. Details on this clone: The antigen is undetermined.

Here immunoSEQ multiplex PCR was the method, and the copy in TCRdb shows in-frame clones only, minus some. The sample has approximately 44,000 clones, about 95% seen once. The sequencing input was Tregs from blood cultured with allogeneic cells. The TCR was taken from a human donor in good health. The chain couples TRBV6-5 to TRBJ2-2; no clear D gene. DNA for the CDR3: TGTGCCAGCAGTTACTTGCCCTCTAATACCGGGGAGCTGTTTTTT. This sequence encodes CASSYLPSNTGELFF.